This T cell receptor (beta chain) was found in a study of blood T cells in healthy people across ages. Findings and limits, study-wide: PBMCs that were unsorted prevented a conclusive naive versus antigen-experienced comparison.

With a J-beta primer mix and a sample-barcoded 5' primer, a second PCR ran about 6 to 11 cycles. TCRdb redid the calling of the 5' RACE reads with MiXCR, one entry per CDR3 protein. The sample carries about 800,000 distinct CDR3 sequences, more than 20% recorded once. The CDR3 has 13 amino acids. Germline V lookup: CDR1 SQVTM, CDR2 ANQGSEA. V lost 6 bases, J lost 1 base, and 12 bases lay in between. Turning to this clonotype: Its antigen is currently unknown.

These data also featured in a second study, about T cells of mothers and their children. That paper adds: Donation involved three healthy Caucasian mothers and the six children that they had. Over 10 million reads per mother and roughly 3 million per child were obtained.

Sequences were obtained from blood. This clonotype was obtained from a boy between 5 and 17 years old in good health. This chain connects TRBV29-1 to TRBJ1-1; D is ambiguous. CDR3 bases: TGCAGCGTCCGATTTACAGAGAACACTGAAGCTTTCTTT. This gives the protein CSVRFTENTEAFF.